A single sample gave rise to the 25 T cell receptor beta chains below, sequenced in a study of blood T cell repertoires in COVID-19. Produced via immunoSEQ multiplex PCR; TCRdb's table is partial and in-frame only. The top ten hold about 3% of the sample, which has 70,000 to 100,000 clones, nearly 90% seen once. Sequencing was performed on peripheral blood. The receptors here all came from a woman of 80 years or more with acute or convalescent COVID-19.

This rearrangement joins TRBV21-1 to TRBJ1-1; the table names TRBD1, a call not compared with the DNA. TRBV21-1 is described as a pseudogene. CDR3 length: 14 residues. CDR3 in amino acids: CASPNRVRNTEAFF. CDR3 in DNA: TGTGCCAGCCCCAACAGGGTGAGGAACACTGAAGCTTTCTTT.

The V call is TRBV6-2 or TRBV6-3, the J call TRBJ1-2, with 12 bases that match TRBD1. The J segment lost 7 bases and the V segment lost 5 bases, leaving 2 bases of the junction unmatched. In germline, CDR1 is MNHEY, CDR2 SVGEGT. The CDR3 consists of 13 residues. The CDR3 reads CASSPGQGAGYTF. In nucleotides, the CDR3 is TGTGCCAGCAGTCCGGGACAGGGGGCTGGCTACACCTTC.

The rearrangement uses TRBV7-3 and TRBJ2-1, with 7 bases that match TRBD2. CDR3 length equals 14 residues. Germline CDR1 is SGHTA and CDR2 is FQGTGA. After removal of 1 base from V and 9 bases from J, the junction contained 6 bases not matched to a gene. The chain's CDR3 is CASSLKAGIREQFF. CDR3 bases: TGTGCCAGCAGCTTAAAAGCGGGAATTCGTGAGCAGTTCTTC.

Here the CDR3 reads CASSLNRELFF. In nucleotides, the CDR3 is TGTGCCAGCAGTTTAAACAGGGAGCTGTTTTTT. This chain links TRBV28 with TRBJ2-2; D is undetermined. Trimming removed 2 bases from V and 9 bases from J, with 4 bases in between. The CDR3 spans 11 residues. Germline V lookup: CDR1 MDHEN, CDR2 SYDVKM.

The chain joins TRBV19 to TRBJ1-5; TRBD1 matches 8 bases. The CDR3 loop spans 14 amino acids. CDR1 is LNHDA, CDR2 SQIVND, per germline (reference sequence). The J segment lost 8 bases and the V segment lost 6 bases, leaving 9 bases of the junction unmatched. The CDR3, as DNA: TGTGCCAGTAGCCTTGGACAGGGCGTGGAGCCCCAGCATTTT. The encoded protein is CASSLGQGVEPQHF.

V is TRBV9 and J is TRBJ2-1; D uncertain. The CDR3 length is 15 residues. V lost 0 bases and J 0 bases, leaving 7 bases between the germline ends. CDR1 and CDR2 from the germline V gene are SGDLS and YYNGEE. CDR3 sequence reads: CASSVALGSYNEQFF. CDR3 nucleotides: TGTGCCAGCAGCGTAGCACTCGGCTCCTACAATGAGCAGTTCTTC.

The rearrangement uses TRBV6-5 and TRBJ1-2, with 8 bases lining up with TRBD1. Trimming took 3 bases from V and 7 from J; bases not matched to a gene: 4. CDR3 length equals 13 residues. CDR1 is MNHEY, CDR2 SVGAGI, per germline. CDR3 nucleotide sequence: TGTGCCAGCAGTTATTTCCAGGGGGCTGGCTACACCTTC. Translated, it gives CASSYFQGAGYTF.

The chain joins TRBV5-4 to TRBJ2-7; D is possibly TRBD2 (5 bases). CDR3 size: 15 residues. V was trimmed by 4 bases and J by 3 bases, leaving 17 bases between them. Germline CDR1 SGHNT, CDR2 YYREEE (reference sequence). The CDR3 region is CASSPGGLSNYEQYF. In DNA form, the CDR3 reads TGTGCCAGCAGCCCCGGAGGCCTTAGTAACTACGAGCAGTACTTC.

The chain couples TRBV18 to TRBJ1-1; no clear D gene. V gave up 1 base and J gave up 1 base, with 10 bases separating them. The germline V gene has CDR1 KGHSH and CDR2 LQKENI. The CDR3 has 15 amino acids. CDR3 sequence: CASSPLASRNTEAFF. In DNA form, the CDR3 reads TGTGCCAGCTCACCACTGGCCTCACGGAACACTGAAGCTTTCTTT.

The gene calls are TRBV5-1 and TRBJ2-2; D might be TRBD2 (6 bases). The CDR3 loop spans 15 amino acids. The V end was cut by 10 bases, the J end by 0 bases, with 16 bases between. Germline-derived CDR1 and CDR2 are SGHRS and YFSETQ. DNA for the CDR3: TGCGCCTGCGGGGAACAGGCTCCGAACACCGGGGAGCTGTTTTTT. Amino acids: CACGEQAPNTGELFF.

The V and J genes are TRBV12-3 or TRBV12-4 and TRBJ1-6, with D maybe TRBD1 (6 bases). The ends were cut back, 5 bases at V and 6 bases at J, with 8 bases in the middle. The CDR3 contains 13 residues. The CDR3 coding sequence is TGTGCCAGCAGTCGACAGGTTAATTCACCCCTCCACTTT. Protein: CASSRQVNSPLHF.

The V call is TRBV28, the J call TRBJ1-1; D gene ambiguous. CDR1 and CDR2 (germline): MDHEN, SYDVKM. This CDR3 region has 12 residues. V was shortened by 7 bases and J by 9 bases, with 15 bases between the two germline ends. The CDR3 here is CASTRSGEKAFF. CDR3 DNA sequence: TGTGCCAGCACGCGAAGTGGGGAGAAAGCTTTCTTT. The variable domain in full, completed from reference TRBV28 and TRBJ1-1, reads DVKVTQSSRYLVKRTGEKVFLECVQDMDHENMFWYRQDPGLGLRLIYFSYDVKMKEKGDIPEGYSVSREKKERFSLILESASTNQTSMYLCASTRSGEKAFFGQGTRLTVV.

The CDR3 loop reads CASSLGFVGDTEAFF. In DNA, the CDR3 is TGTGCCAGCAGCTTAGGTTTCGTGGGCGACACTGAAGCTTTCTTT. V gene TRBV11-2 combines with J gene TRBJ1-1; D unclear. Trimming shortened V by 1 base and J by 3 bases, and 12 bases separated the two germline ends. Germline CDR1 SGHAT, CDR2 FQNNGV. This CDR3 comprises 15 residues.

The rearrangement uses TRBV7-2 and TRBJ2-1, with D possibly TRBD2 on 5 matching bases. Trimming shortened V by 5 bases and J by 2 bases, and 13 bases separated the two germline ends. CDR3 length: 15 residues. Germline V gene data show CDR1 as SGHTA and CDR2 as FQGNSA. The CDR3 coding sequence is TGTGCCAGCAGCCAGGACTGGAGTCCCTACAATGAGCAGTTCTTC. This sequence encodes CASSQDWSPYNEQFF.

The CDR3 here is CASSPPGQGAYEQYF. CDR3 DNA: TGCGCCAGCAGCCCCCCGGGACAGGGGGCCTACGAGCAGTACTTC. The chain carries TRBV5-1 and TRBJ2-7; 11 positions match TRBD1. The germline V gene has CDR1 SGHRS and CDR2 YFSETQ. CDR3 length: 15 amino acids. The ends lost 4 bases at V and 2 bases at J; junction bases unmatched: 5.

The J gene is TRBJ1-4, the V gene TRBV7-9; TRBD1 aligns across 9 bases. CDR1 is SEHNR, CDR2 FQNEAQ, per germline (reference sequence). This CDR3 comprises 14 residues. V gave up 5 bases and J gave up 4 bases; unmatched junction bases: 2. Written as DNA, the CDR3 is TGTGCCAGCAGCGGGACAGGGAATAATGAAAAACTGTTTTTT. Translated: CASSGTGNNEKLFF.

The genes are TRBV27 and TRBJ1-1; tentatively, D is TRBD1 (6 bases). Germline V gene data show CDR1 as MNHEY and CDR2 as SMNVEV (reference sequence). The CDR3 extends over 15 amino acids. Trimming stripped 7 bases from V and 6 bases from J, with 21 bases between. The CDR3 region is CASTSGGGARPEAFF. CDR3 sequence (DNA): TGTGCCAGCACTTCCGGAGGGGGGGCGCGACCTGAAGCTTTCTTT.

The chain is built from TRBV2 and TRBJ2-7; 13 bases line up with TRBD2. The V and J ends lost 7 bases and 2 bases, in that order; junction bases with no gene match: 5. Per the germline V gene, CDR1 is SNHLY and CDR2 is FYNNEI. The CDR3 contains 15 residues. The CDR3 sequence: CASKPGLAGTYEQYF. CDR3 in DNA: TGTGCCAGCAAACCGGGACTAGCGGGAACCTACGAGCAGTACTTC.

The table lists this clone with a count of one. The rearrangement uses TRBV5-1 and TRBJ2-7; 9 positions match TRBD2. Germline V CDR1 and CDR2: SGHRS, YFSETQ. The trim removed 0 bases at V and 2 bases at J, leaving 3 bases unmatched. The CDR3 runs to 15 residues. CDR3 in amino acids: CASSLGSGRPYEQYF. DNA of the CDR3: TGCGCCAGCAGCTTGGGTAGCGGGAGACCCTACGAGCAGTACTTC.

The chain is built from TRBV7-9 and TRBJ2-1; D remains unclear. CDR3 length: 11 residues. Looked up from germline, CDR1 is SEHNR and CDR2 is FQNEAQ (reference sequence). The V end was cut by 1 base, the J end by 13 bases, with 8 bases between. CDR3: CASSLDSSQFF. CDR3 nucleotides: TGTGCCAGCAGCTTAGATTCGTCCCAGTTCTTC.

The chain carries TRBV18 and TRBJ2-5, with a possible D match to TRBD1 (5 bases). CDR1 and CDR2 (germline): KGHSH, LQKENI. The V end lost 6 bases, the J end lost 2 bases, and 13 bases lay between the germline ends. The CDR3 loop spans 14 amino acids. Here the CDR3 DNA reads TGTGCCAGCTCGCCCAGGGCGTCACAAGAGACCCAGTACTTC. Translating it yields CASSPRASQETQYF.

This chain connects TRBV7-8 to TRBJ2-1, with D maybe TRBD1 (7 bases). The CDR3 is made up of 13 amino acids. Trimming stripped 4 bases from V and 6 bases from J, with 10 bases between. Germline V gene data show CDR1 as SGHVS and CDR2 as FQNEAQ. The CDR3 bases are TGTGCCAGCAGCTCAGGGGGGATCAATGAGCAGTTCTTC. Translated, it gives CASSSGGINEQFF. The variable domain in full, with the rest retrieved from reference TRBV7-8 and TRBJ2-1, is GAGVSQSPRYKVAKRGQDVALRCDPISGHVSLFWYQQALGQGPEFLTYFQNEAQLDKSGLPSDRFFAERPEGSVSTLKIQRTQQEDSAVYLCASSSGGINEQFFGPGTRLTVL.

The chain couples TRBV30 to TRBJ2-7; 7 bases match TRBD1. V shed 3 bases and J 5 bases; nucleotides not matched to a gene: 7. Looked up from germline, CDR1 is GTSNPN and CDR2 is SVGIG (reference sequence). The length of the CDR3 is 13 residues. CDR3 coding DNA: TGTGCCTGGAGGATACAGGGGCAGGACGAGCAGTACTTC. It is translated as CAWRIQGQDEQYF.

V usage is TRBV10-3 and J usage is TRBJ2-3; D may be TRBD1 (5 bases). This CDR3 contains 12 residues. Between the trimmed V and J ends, which lost 5 bases and 4 bases, there was a span of 7 bases. Germline-derived CDR1 and CDR2 are ENHRY and SYGVKD. The chain's CDR3 is CAISQQADTQYF. CDR3 in DNA: TGTGCCATCAGTCAACAGGCAGATACGCAGTATTTT.

The chain couples TRBV5-1 to TRBJ2-7; D is possibly TRBD2 (6 bases). The ends were cut back, 4 bases at V and 2 bases at J, with 13 bases in the middle. CDR3 length equals 14 residues. Germline V gives CDR1 SGHRS, CDR2 YFSETQ. CDR3 sequence reads: CASSGGTAAYEQYF. CDR3 DNA: TGCGCCAGCAGCGGAGGGACGGCGGCCTACGAGCAGTACTTC.